These T cell receptor beta chains were read from a single sample in a study of T cells after somatic rescue of genetic block. The assay was immunoSEQ multiplex PCR, and TCRdb's table has in-frame clones only and misses some. The sample lists 85,000 to 90,000 clones; approximately 90% were seen once. The sequenced sample was peripheral blood mononuclear cells (PBMCs). The receptor source for this set is a woman aged 18 to 35. Each CDR3 is given with its conserved first and last residue.

V: TRBV4-2; CDR3: CASSQDVARGNTGELFF
V: TRBV19; CDR3: CASSNLGGEWYGYTF
V: TRBV7-2; CDR3: CASSLKMAPWPQHF
V: TRBV29-1; CDR3: CSVEGVSYEQYF
V: TRBV7-9; CDR3: CASSLGPGIGNTIYF
V: TRBV5-4; CDR3: CASSLRTSGTDTQYF
V: TRBV7-2; CDR3: CASSFGRDQKLFF
V: TRBV2; CDR3: CASSEALLGETQYF
V: TRBV27; CDR3: CASSLAGPLRETQYF
V: TRBV25-1; CDR3: CASSEWNAGEGDTQYF
V: TRBV2; CDR3: CASYGLSGNTIYF
V: TRBV10-2; CDR3: CAITGTGWDTQYF
V: TRBV7-9; CDR3: CASSFYPTLPDEKLFF
V: TRBV7-8; CDR3: CASSLEPLLLARRETQYF
V: TRBV7-6; CDR3: CASSLGAWQGKTGELFF
V: TRBV27; CDR3: CASSFWTSGRAHEQYF
V: TRBV11-3; CDR3: CASSLGGPLAYEQYF
V: TRBV30; CDR3: CAWQTGSDSPLHF
V: TRBV2; CDR3: CASSEGTSGSEQYF
V: TRBV19; CDR3: CASKGTASYEQYF
V: TRBV5-5; CDR3: CASSKEGSRAGTEAFF
V: TRBV5-1; CDR3: CASSSRQSNTEAFF